This T cell receptor (beta chain) was sequenced in a study of cytomegalovirus exposure and HLA in healthy donors. The PCR made use of 60 Vbeta and 13 Jbeta primers. Using immunoSEQ multiplex PCR, the repertoire was profiled, and TCRdb retains in-frame clones only, with some absent. The sample has about 140,000 clones; about four fifths are singletons. Trimming left V 1 base short and J 0 bases short, with 9 bases between. The CDR3 loop spans 15 amino acids. Looked up from germline, CDR1 is SGHTA and CDR2 is FQGNSA. Material for sequencing was PBMCs. The chain is built from TRBV7-2 and TRBJ1-2, with D unresolved. The clonotype was recovered from a male donor in good health and CMV-seronegative. CDR3 nucleotides: TGTGCCAGCAGCTTAGTTGGCATCTCTAACTATGGCTACACCTTC. Residues: CASSLVGISNYGYTF.